The next 12 T cell receptor beta chains were all read from a single sample in a study of blood T cell repertoires in COVID-19. Libraries were prepared by immunoSEQ multiplex PCR; TCRdb keeps only in-frame clonotypes and omits some of them. The table lists about 55,000 clones, almost 90% of them singletons. The specimen sequenced was peripheral blood. All receptors derive from a man between 60 and 70 years old with active COVID-19.

CDR3: CASGQGIQETQYF. The CDR3 bases are TGTGCCAGCGGACAGGGGATACAAGAGACCCAGTACTTC. The chain links TRBV27 to TRBJ2-5, with TRBD1 matching 9 bases. Trimming at V came to 8 bases and at J to 2 bases, leaving 3 bases not matched to a gene. The CDR3 consists of 13 residues. The germline V gene has CDR1 MNHEY and CDR2 SMNVEV (reference sequence).

The V gene is TRBV11-2, the J gene TRBJ2-7, with a possible D match to TRBD2 (6 bases). This CDR3 contains 17 residues. The germline CDR1 and CDR2 sequences are SGHAT and FQNNGV. V lost 2 bases, J lost 0 bases, and 17 bases lay in between. DNA for the CDR3: TGTGCCAGCAGCTTAAGGGGACTCCAATCCCTCTCCTACGAGCAGTACTTC. This translates into CASSLRGLQSLSYEQYF.

The genes are TRBV7-8 and TRBJ1-1, with 10 bases identical to TRBD1. V was pared by 4 bases and J by 0 bases, with 2 bases of the junction left unmatched. Germline values: CDR1 SGHVS, CDR2 FQNEAQ. The CDR3 is 15 amino acids. The CDR3 DNA reads as TGTGCCAGCAGCTCCGGGACAGGGGTGAACACTGAAGCTTTCTTT. This codes for CASSSGTGVNTEAFF.

The rearrangement uses TRBV9 and TRBJ2-1; D is ambiguous. Germline CDR1 SGDLS, CDR2 YYNGEE. This CDR3 has 13 amino acids. Trimming stripped 0 bases from V and 7 bases from J, with 8 bases between. In DNA, the CDR3 is TGTGCCAGCAGCGTAGGCGCACCTAATGAGCAGTTCTTC. This translates into CASSVGAPNEQFF.

This chain joins TRBV27 and TRBJ1-4, with 7 positions matching TRBD1. Germline CDR1 is MNHEY and CDR2 is SMNVEV (reference sequence). The CDR3 has 16 residues. V lost 6 bases to trimming and J lost 3 bases; unmatched junction nucleotides: 10. CDR3 sequence (DNA): TGTGCCAGCAGGGATACAGGGGTGCGCGCTAATGAAAAACTGTTTTTT. This encodes CASRDTGVRANEKLFF.

The chain is built from TRBV14 and TRBJ1-6; tentatively, D is TRBD1 (5 bases). V was clipped by 3 bases and J by 0 bases, with 12 bases between them. CDR1 SGHDN and CDR2 FVKESK come from the germline V gene. This CDR3 region has 17 residues. CDR3 bases: TGTGCCAGCAGCCACCTAGACAGTAGCTCCTATAATTCACCCCTCCACTTT. Encoded protein: CASSHLDSSSYNSPLHF.

The chain carries TRBV4-1 and TRBJ1-2; D is possibly TRBD1 (5 bases). The germline gives CDR1 MGHRA, CDR2 YSYEKL. This CDR3 region has 14 residues. Trimming shortened V by 4 bases and J by 4 bases, and 13 bases separated the two germline ends. CDR3 in DNA: TGCGCCAGCAGCCCTACGGGCCAGGGCTATGGCTACACCTTC. Amino acid sequence: CASSPTGQGYGYTF.

CDR3 in DNA: TGTGCCAGCAGTGAAGCCCGCAGGGCAGGCTATGGCTACACCTTC. Residues: CASSEARRAGYGYTF. The rearrangement joins TRBV6-1 to TRBJ1-2; the D gene is possibly TRBD1 (5 bases). This CDR3 comprises 15 residues. CDR1 is MNHNS, CDR2 SASEGT, per germline. Trimming took 0 bases from V and 4 from J, leaving 12 bases between them.

This sequence joins TRBV7-3 and TRBJ2-1, with 12 bases lining up with TRBD2. Germline trimming cut 5 bases from V and 7 bases from J; bases unmatched to any gene: 9. Germline V lookup: CDR1 SGHTA, CDR2 FQGTGA. The CDR3 runs 16 residues. Here the CDR3 reads CASSPWTSGISNEQFF. The CDR3 coding sequence is TGTGCCAGCAGCCCGTGGACTAGCGGGATCTCAAATGAGCAGTTCTTC.

This rearrangement joins TRBV6-5 to TRBJ1-1, with 7 bases lining up with TRBD1. The V gene end was trimmed by 9 bases and the J gene end by 0 bases; junction bases not matched to a gene: 10. Germline V gene sequence: CDR1 MNHEY, CDR2 SVGAGI. The CDR3 is 15 amino acids. The CDR3 reads CASRTRTGMNTEAFF. CDR3 DNA sequence: TGTGCCAGTCGTACCCGGACAGGCATGAACACTGAAGCTTTCTTT.

V and J are TRBV6-1 and TRBJ2-6; D uncertain. The V end was cut by 3 bases, the J end by 0 bases, with 6 bases between. Looked up from germline, CDR1 is MNHNS and CDR2 is SASEGT. The length of the CDR3 is 15 residues. CDR3 nucleotides: TGTGCCAGCAGTGATAGTGGCTCTGGGGCCAACGTCCTGACTTTC. Translation gives CASSDSGSGANVLTF.

V gene TRBV11-2 combines with J gene TRBJ2-3; D gene ambiguous. Trimming removed 5 bases at V and 0 bases at J, with 15 bases between. Germline CDR1 is SGHAT and CDR2 is FQNNGV. The CDR3 is 16 amino acids. CDR3 DNA sequence: TGTGCCAGCAGCACCGGAGCCCGCGCTAGCACAGATACGCAGTATTTT. This codes for CASSTGARASTDTQYF.